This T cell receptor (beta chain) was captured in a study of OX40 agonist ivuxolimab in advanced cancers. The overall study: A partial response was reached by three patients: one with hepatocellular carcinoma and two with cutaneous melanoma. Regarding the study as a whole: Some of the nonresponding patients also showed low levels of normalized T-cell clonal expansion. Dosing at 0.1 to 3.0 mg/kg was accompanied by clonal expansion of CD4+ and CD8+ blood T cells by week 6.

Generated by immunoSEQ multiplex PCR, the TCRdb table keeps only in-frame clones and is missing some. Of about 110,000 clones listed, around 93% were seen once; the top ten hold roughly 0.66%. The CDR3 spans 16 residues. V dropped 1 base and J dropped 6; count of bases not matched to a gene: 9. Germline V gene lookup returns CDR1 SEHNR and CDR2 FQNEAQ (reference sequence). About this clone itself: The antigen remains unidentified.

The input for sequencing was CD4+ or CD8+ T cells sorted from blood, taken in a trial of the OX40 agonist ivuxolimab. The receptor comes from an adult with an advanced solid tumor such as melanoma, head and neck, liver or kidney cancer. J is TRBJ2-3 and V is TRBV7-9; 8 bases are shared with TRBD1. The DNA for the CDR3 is TGTGCCAGCAGCTTAGAGACAGGGGCGGGCCGTGATACGCAGTATTTT. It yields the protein CASSLETGAGRDTQYF.